The T cell receptor (beta chain) described here comes from a study of OX40 agonist ivuxolimab in advanced cancers. Study-wide context: Eligibility rules accepted prior anti-PD-1, anti-PD-L1 or anti-CTLA-4 therapy, and 30% to 40% had some.

In regard to this clone: The antigen is unknown.

The germline gives CDR1 SGHAT, CDR2 FQNNGV. The CDR3 length is 14 residues. The ends were cut back, 7 bases at V and 4 bases at J, with 13 bases in the middle. Using immunoSEQ multiplex PCR, the repertoire was profiled, and TCRdb retains in-frame clones only, with some absent. Of around 53,000 clones in the sample, roughly 79% were seen once. The cohort excluded patients with autoimmune disease history or systemic immunosuppression. Study-wide points: The work left the antigen specificity of expanded peripheral T cells undetermined.

This specimen consisted of CD4+ or CD8+ T cells sorted from blood, obtained in a trial of the OX40 agonist ivuxolimab. The V call is TRBV11-2, the J call TRBJ2-2; tentative D call: TRBD1 (5 bases). The TCR sequence derives from an adult with an advanced solid tumor such as melanoma, head and neck, liver or kidney cancer. In nucleotides, the CDR3 is TGTGCCAGCACCCTAGGACATCTCACCGGGGAGCTGTTTTTT. Protein: CASTLGHLTGELFF.